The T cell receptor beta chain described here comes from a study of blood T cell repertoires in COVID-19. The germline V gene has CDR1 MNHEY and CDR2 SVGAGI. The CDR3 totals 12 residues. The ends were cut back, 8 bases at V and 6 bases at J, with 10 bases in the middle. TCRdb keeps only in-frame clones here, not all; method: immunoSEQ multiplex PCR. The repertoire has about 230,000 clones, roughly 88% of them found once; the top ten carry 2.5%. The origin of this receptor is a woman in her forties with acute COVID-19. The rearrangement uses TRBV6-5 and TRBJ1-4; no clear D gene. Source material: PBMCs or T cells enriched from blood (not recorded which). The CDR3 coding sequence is TGTGCCAGCGGGCAGATAGATGAAAAACTGTTTTTT. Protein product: CASGQIDEKLFF.